This is a list of T cell receptor beta chains from one sample in a study of CD8+ T cells in alopecia areata. The method was immunoSEQ multiplex PCR; TCRdb's version includes in-frame clones alone and lacks a portion of them. The sample has 90,000 to 120,000 clones; 84% are singletons. Sequencing was performed on CD8+ T cells sorted from blood, taken at week 24, from a patient treated with tofacitinib. These receptor sequences come from a human donor with alopecia areata. Both conserved end residues are part of each CDR3. A D gene is named only where the DNA matches it firmly. Clone size is shown for a subset of rows, as once, few, many or a class of expanded clone.

v_gene,abundance,j_gene,d_gene,CDR3nt,CDR3aa
TRBV10-3,NA,TRBJ2-1,TRBD2,TGTGCCATCAGTGAGCAGACGTATAGCGGGGGGACTGAGCAGTTCTTC,CAISEQTYSGGTEQFF
TRBV29-1,NA,TRBJ2-7,NA,TGCAGCGTTGAAGGGGATCCCGGTGGCGAGCAGTACTTC,CSVEGDPGGEQYF
TRBV7-9,once,TRBJ1-2,NA,TGTGCCAGCAGCCCACGAGGAGGTGGCTACACCTTC,CASSPRGGGYTF
TRBV21-1,few,TRBJ2-3,NA,TGTGCCAGCAGCAAAGAGGAATTAGCCGCCGATACGCAGTATTTT,CASSKEELAADTQYF
TRBV7-6,once,TRBJ2-7,NA,TGTGCCAGCAGCTTAAACCAAGGGTACGAAGAGCAGTACTTC,CASSLNQGYEEQYF
TRBV9,NA,TRBJ2-7,TRBD2,TGTGCCAGCAGCTCCCTCCAGCGGGGGGCCTCCGAGCAGTACTTC,CASSSLQRGASEQYF
TRBV18,NA,TRBJ1-1,NA,TGTGCCAGCTCACCGAAGAACACTGAAGCTTTCTTT,CASSPKNTEAFF
TRBV7-9,NA,TRBJ2-5,TRBD1,TGTGCCAGCAGCATACCAGGGGGCTTTGAGACCCAGTACTTC,CASSIPGGFETQYF
TRBV6-5,NA,TRBJ2-1,TRBD2,TGTGCCAGCAGCCACGGGGGGGCCTCGTATGAGCAGTTCTTC,CASSHGGASYEQFF
TRBV7-2,NA,TRBJ2-2,NA,TGTGCCAGCAGCTTAGCCCCAGCCGGCACCGGGGAGCTGTTTTTT,CASSLAPAGTGELFF
TRBV5-1,NA,TRBJ2-5,NA,TGCGCCAGCAGCTTATTTGAAGGGTCGGTGGACCCCCTGTCAGAGACCCAGTACTTC,CASSLFEGSVDPLSETQYF
TRBV10-1,once,TRBJ2-2,TRBD2,TGCGCCAGCAGTGAAAACCCGGGACTAGCGGGGTCTCCGGACACCGGGGAGCTGTTTTTT,CASSENPGLAGSPDTGELFF
TRBV10-3,NA,TRBJ2-3,TRBD1,TGTGCCATTGGCCCCAGGGGGTCGACAGATACGCAGTATTTT,CAIGPRGSTDTQYF
TRBV10-3,NA,TRBJ1-5,NA,TGTGCAGACCCAAGGGAGACAGGCTGCAATCAGCCCCAGCATTTT,CADPRETGCNQPQHF
TRBV4-3,NA,TRBJ2-2,NA,TGCGCCAGCAGCCAGGACAGACAGGCCGTAACAGGGGAGCTGTTTTTT,CASSQDRQAVTGELFF
TRBV15,NA,TRBJ2-6,NA,TGTGCCACCAGCAGCGACCCGCCCTCTGGGGCCAACGTCCTGACTTTC,CATSSDPPSGANVLTF
TRBV4-2,NA,TRBJ2-2,NA,TGTGCCAGCAGCCAAGGTGTAGGCACCGGGGAGCTGTTTTTT,CASSQGVGTGELFF
TRBV6-5,NA,TRBJ1-1,NA,TGTGCCAGCAGTTACGGTAGGAGAGACACTGAAGCTTTCTTT,CASSYGRRDTEAFF
TRBV5-1,few,TRBJ2-3,TRBD1,TGCGCCAGCAGCCCGGACAGGGTTGGGACAGATACGCAGTATTTT,CASSPDRVGTDTQYF
TRBV27,NA,TRBJ2-7,NA,TGTGCCAGCAGTTTATGGTCAGGCCCCTACGAGCAGTACTTC,CASSLWSGPYEQYF
TRBV11-2,few,TRBJ2-5,TRBD1,TGTGCCAGCAGCTTGGGACAGCTTCTACAAGAGACCCAGTACTTC,CASSLGQLLQETQYF
TRBV7-2,NA,TRBJ2-1,TRBD2,TGTGCCAGCAGCTTAGCCCCCCCACTAGCGGGGGAGACGATACTCGACAATGAGCAGTTCTTC,CASSLAPPLAGETILDNEQFF
TRBV27,NA,TRBJ1-2,TRBD1,TGTGCCAGCAGTACTTTGGGACAGGACCATGTTGGCTACACCTTC,CASSTLGQDHVGYTF
TRBV19,NA,TRBJ2-3,TRBD2,TGTGCCAGTAGTCCAGTAGCGGGGACCACAGATACGCAGTATTTT,CASSPVAGTTDTQYF
TRBV19,NA,TRBJ1-1,NA,TGTGCCAGTAGTCAGGGTCTTGAAGCTTTCTTT,CASSQGLEAFF
TRBV19,NA,TRBJ2-5,NA,TGTGCCAGTAGTATGTGGGGACTGGGCCAAGAGACCCAGTACTTC,CASSMWGLGQETQYF
TRBV5-1,NA,TRBJ2-1,TRBD1,TGCGCCAGCAGCTTGGGGACAGGGGTGGACAATGAGCAGTTCTTC,CASSLGTGVDNEQFF
TRBV18,once,TRBJ2-1,TRBD1,TGTGCCAGCTCATCAACCGGGACAGGGGACCCTGAGCAGTTCTTC,CASSSTGTGDPEQFF
TRBV7-2,NA,TRBJ2-1,TRBD2,TGTGCCAGCAGCTTACCAGCGGGGGGCTACAATGAGCAGTTCTTC,CASSLPAGGYNEQFF
TRBV7-8,NA,TRBJ1-6,NA,TGTGCCAGCAGCTTGGACCTCAATTCACCCCTCCACTTT,CASSLDLNSPLHF
TRBV5-4,NA,TRBJ2-7,NA,TGTGCCAGCAGCTTGTTTGGGAACTACGAGCAGTACTTC,CASSLFGNYEQYF
TRBV7-9,NA,TRBJ2-7,TRBD2,TGTGCCAGCAGCGAAGCGGGGGGCGCCTACGAGCAGTACTTC,CASSEAGGAYEQYF
TRBV16,NA,TRBJ1-5,TRBD1,TGTGCCAGCAGCCAAACGGCCGGACAGGGGAATAGCAATCAGCCCCAGCATTTT,CASSQTAGQGNSNQPQHF
TRBV7-9,NA,TRBJ2-1,NA,TGTGCCAGCAGCCTGGAGACACCTGAGCAGTTCTTC,CASSLETPEQFF
TRBV13,NA,TRBJ2-5,NA,TGTGCCAGCAGCCTCGGCCGAGGAGGGGAGACCCAGTACTTC,CASSLGRGGETQYF
TRBV27,NA,TRBJ1-2,TRBD1,TGTGCCAGCCGCCGGGACAGGGCCGATTATGGCTACACCTTC,CASRRDRADYGYTF
TRBV30,NA,TRBJ1-5,NA,TGTGCCTGGAGTGTATGGGATCAGCCCCAGCATTTT,CAWSVWDQPQHF
TRBV5-1,NA,TRBJ2-4,NA,TGCGCCAGCAGCCAAGGGGAGGCCAAAAACATTCAGTACTTC,CASSQGEAKNIQYF
TRBV27,NA,TRBJ1-5,NA,TGTGCCAGCAGTTCCACCTTAAATCAGCCCCAGCATTTT,CASSSTLNQPQHF
TRBV10-1,NA,TRBJ2-3,TRBD2,TGCGCCAGCAGTGGGACTAGCGATAATCCAGATACGCAGTATTTT,CASSGTSDNPDTQYF
TRBV5-1,NA,TRBJ2-7,NA,TGCGCCAGCAGCTTGGCAGGGAGCTCCTACGAGCAGTACTTC,CASSLAGSSYEQYF
TRBV7-6,NA,TRBJ1-1,NA,TGTGCCAGCAGCTATGGGGAAACCACTGAAGCTTTCTTT,CASSYGETTEAFF
TRBV19,NA,TRBJ1-5,NA,TGTGCCAGTAGTACACGGGACCACGTCGGTCAGCCCCAGCATTTT,CASSTRDHVGQPQHF
TRBV5-6,once,TRBJ2-6,TRBD1,TGTGCCAGCAGCTTGGGGCCCGGGACAGGGCCCTCTGGGGCCAACGTCCTGACTTTC,CASSLGPGTGPSGANVLTF
TRBV4-3,few,TRBJ2-5,TRBD1,TGCGCCAGCAGCCAAGGAGACAGGGCTCAGCAAGAGACCCAGTACTTC,CASSQGDRAQQETQYF
TRBV12-5,NA,TRBJ1-1,NA,TGTGCTAGTGGCTCCGCCCTGAACACTGAAGCTTTCTTT,CASGSALNTEAFF
TRBV4-3,NA,TRBJ1-1,NA,TGCGCCAGCAGCCAAGATTGGGGGCGAGGCACTGAAGCTTTCTTT,CASSQDWGRGTEAFF
TRBV2,NA,TRBJ2-1,NA,TGTGCCAGCAGTGGTCAGCGGGTCGGATTGAATGAGCAGTTCTTC,CASSGQRVGLNEQFF
TRBV29-1,NA,TRBJ2-7,TRBD1,TGCAGCGTTTCAAACAGGGGCTACTACGAGCAGTACTTC,CSVSNRGYYEQYF
TRBV19,NA,TRBJ1-6,NA,TGTGCCAGTAGTAGCCCGGGACTTTCACCCCTCCACTTT,CASSSPGLSPLHF
TRBV23-1,few,TRBJ2-2,TRBD1,TGCGCCAGCAGTCCCTTGATAGGGGGCCAGAACACCGGGGAGCTGTTTTTT,CASSPLIGGQNTGELFF
TRBV21-1,NA,TRBJ1-6,NA,TGTGCCAGCAGCAGGCTCGTGATCTTTAATTCACCCCTCCACTTT,CASSRLVIFNSPLHF
TRBV4-1,NA,TRBJ2-5,TRBD2,TGCGCCAGCAGCCTTCAGACTAGCGGGGGGCCAGAGACCCAGTACTTC,CASSLQTSGGPETQYF
TRBV4-1,NA,TRBJ2-5,TRBD1,TGCGCCAGCAGCCCCCAAGGGGGCGTGGATGGAGAGACCCAGTACTTC,CASSPQGGVDGETQYF